The 8 T cell receptor beta chains reported below all come from one sample, sequenced in a study of early T cells in non-severe SARS-CoV-2 infection. TCRdb reanalysed the 5' RACE reads using MiXCR and keeps one entry per CDR3 protein. The sample carries more than 40,000 distinct CDR3 sequences, 4% recorded once. Sequencing was carried out using whole blood. Source of these receptors: an adult who was a healthcare worker with PCR-confirmed SARS-CoV-2 infection or an uninfected control (not recorded which).

This clonotype was seen only a few times. This rearrangement joins TRBV6-5 to TRBJ1-1; D not certain. This CDR3 has 14 amino acids. With 6 bases removed from V and 4 bases from J, the gap between germline ends came to 15 bases. The germline V gene has CDR1 MNHEY and CDR2 SVGAGI. In DNA, the CDR3 is TGTGCCAGCAGACTAACGTTGGGAGGCACTGAAGCTTTCTTT. Translation: CASRLTLGGTEAFF.

This clonotype was seen a few times. This sequence joins TRBV6-5 and TRBJ1-6; D gene unclear. Germline V lookup: CDR1 MNHEY, CDR2 SVGAGI. The V end lost 4 bases, the J end lost 8 bases, and 9 bases lay between the germline ends. CDR3 length: 13 amino acids. CDR3 sequence reads: CASSSDEYSPLHF. DNA for the CDR3: TGTGCCAGCAGTTCCGACGAGTATTCACCCCTCCACTTT.

This clonotype occurred many times. The chain couples TRBV7-9 to TRBJ2-5, with TRBD2 matching 10 bases. This CDR3 spans 15 amino acids. Trimming cost V 5 bases and J 6 bases; bases outside gene matches: 9. Per the germline V gene, CDR1 is SEHNR and CDR2 is FQNEAQ (reference sequence). The CDR3 here is CASSLRSSGSKTQYF. The CDR3, as DNA: TGTGCCAGCAGCCTGAGGTCTAGCGGGAGCAAGACCCAGTACTTC. Variable domain in full (rest from reference TRBV7-9 and TRBJ2-5): DTGVSQNPRHKITKRGQNVTFRCDPISEHNRLYWYRQTLGQGPEFLTYFQNEAQLEKSRLLSDRFSAERPKGSFSTLEIQRTEQGDSAMYLCASSLRSSGSKTQYFGPGTRLLVL.

This clonotype was observed at least ten times. This rearrangement joins TRBV7-9 to TRBJ2-7; 9 nucleotides agree with TRBD2. V dropped 0 bases and J dropped 0; count of bases not matched to a gene: 6. This CDR3 is 17 amino acids long. CDR1 is SEHNR, CDR2 FQNEAQ, per germline (reference sequence). Here the CDR3 reads CASSLASAGGPSYEQYF. The CDR3 nucleotides read TGTGCCAGCAGCTTAGCGTCTGCGGGAGGGCCCTCCTACGAGCAGTACTTC.

This clonotype was recorded many times. The chain links TRBV11-3 to TRBJ2-2; 10 bases fit TRBD2. This CDR3 contains 19 residues. Germline trimming cut 5 bases from V and 5 bases from J; bases unmatched to any gene: 17. In germline, CDR1 is SGHNT, CDR2 YENEEA. The chain's CDR3 is CASSARPISGGASTGELFF. The CDR3 nucleotides are TGTGCCAGCAGCGCCCGGCCGATCAGCGGGGGGGCCTCGACCGGGGAGCTGTTTTTT.

This clonotype has at least ten counts. The chain couples TRBV7-9 to TRBJ2-3; 8 bases match TRBD2. The ends lost 4 bases at V and 5 bases at J; junction bases unmatched: 8. Germline CDR1 and CDR2: SEHNR and FQNEAQ (reference sequence). This CDR3 has 15 amino acids. The CDR3 loop reads CASSSLGGGLDTQYF. CDR3 bases: TGTGCCAGCAGCTCTCTTGGCGGGGGGCTAGATACGCAGTATTTT.

This clonotype was picked up many times. The rearrangement uses TRBV20-1 and TRBJ1-1, with a possible D match to TRBD1 (5 bases). CDR3 length equals 15 residues. Germline V gene lookup returns CDR1 DFQATT and CDR2 SNEGSKA (reference sequence). Between the trimmed V and J ends, which lost 3 bases and 1 base, there was a span of 15 bases. CDR3 bases: TGCAGTGCTAGCAGGGCCCAATCCTGGAACACTGAAGCTTTCTTT. Protein product: CSASRAQSWNTEAFF.

This clonotype was seen repeatedly, ten times or more. This chain connects TRBV7-8 to TRBJ1-6; 8 nucleotides match TRBD1. Per the germline V gene, CDR1 is SGHVS and CDR2 is FQNEAQ. V shed 4 bases and J 14 bases; nucleotides not matched to a gene: 13. The CDR3 sequence is 15 residues long. CDR3 amino acids: CASSYGTGFYVALHF. The CDR3 nucleotides read TGTGCCAGCAGCTACGGGACAGGATTTTATGTGGCCCTCCACTTT.